The rows below give T cell receptor beta chains drawn from one sample of a study of blood T cell repertoires in COVID-19. Sequencing was performed with immunoSEQ multiplex PCR; in TCRdb, only in-frame clones are kept and a portion is missing. The table has about 170,000 clones, around 85% seen once. The sample was peripheral blood. The receptors were gathered from a man in his sixties who had recovered from COVID-19. Each CDR3 is given with its conserved first and last residue. A D gene is named only where the DNA matches it firmly. The size entry is marked missing in some rows and otherwise reads once, few, many or a size class.

abundance	j_gene	d_gene	v_gene	CDR3aa	CDR3nt
.	TRBJ1-4	TRBD1	TRBV9	CASSVGAGTGREKLFF	TGTGCCAGCAGCGTGGGAGCCGGGACAGGTCGTGAAAAACTGTTTTTT
.	TRBJ2-2	TRBD1	TRBV10-3	CAVDRGNTGELFF	TGTGCCGTGGACAGGGGGAACACCGGGGAGCTGTTTTTT
.	TRBJ1-5	.	TRBV5-5	CASSSSGDYSNQPQHF	TGTGCCAGCAGCTCCTCGGGCGACTATAGCAATCAGCCCCAGCATTTT
.	TRBJ1-3	TRBD1	TRBV6-6	CASSPGTVGNTIYF	TGTGCCAGCAGTCCCGGGACAGTTGGAAACACCATATATTTT
few	TRBJ1-1	TRBD1	TRBV6-5	CASSPGQDPREAFF	TGTGCCAGCAGCCCGGGACAGGACCCACGTGAAGCTTTCTTT
.	TRBJ2-7	TRBD1	TRBV7-9	CASSGTASYEQYF	TGTGCCAGCAGCGGGACAGCCTCCTACGAGCAGTACTTC
.	TRBJ2-7	TRBD1	TRBV11-2	CASSFPGTGGYEQYF	TGTGCCAGCAGCTTTCCGGGAACAGGGGGCTACGAGCAGTACTTC
.	TRBJ2-3	TRBD2	TRBV5-5	CASRAPGTSRTDTQYF	TGTGCCAGCAGGGCTCCCGGGACTAGTCGCACAGATACGCAGTATTTT
.	TRBJ2-5	TRBD1	TRBV5-1	CAASAGGNQETQYF	TGCGCCGCCTCGGCAGGGGGCAACCAAGAGACCCAGTACTTC
.	TRBJ1-1	.	TRBV25-1	CAEERKLNTEAFF	TGTGCCGAAGAGAGGAAACTGAACACTGAAGCTTTCTTT
.	TRBJ1-1	.	TRBV6-4	CASSDWEGQAFF	TGTGCCAGCAGTGATTGGGAGGGGCAGGCTTTCTTT
.	TRBJ1-2	.	TRBV9	CASSPRERGYGYTF	TGTGCCAGCAGCCCAAGGGAAAGGGGCTATGGCTACACCTTC
.	TRBJ1-1	.	TRBV6-2/TRBV6-3	CASSRTGAGAEAFF	TGTGCCAGCAGCCGTACGGGGGCGGGGGCTGAAGCTTTCTTT
.	TRBJ1-4	.	TRBV30	CAWSPQADEKLFF	TGTGCCTGGAGTCCCCAGGCCGATGAAAAACTGTTTTTT
.	TRBJ1-5	.	TRBV2	CASSDRIQPQHF	TGTGCCAGCAGTGACAGGATTCAGCCCCAGCATTTT
.	TRBJ2-2	TRBD2	TRBV24-1	CATSDFRASGANTGELFF	TGTGCCACCAGTGATTTTAGGGCTAGCGGGGCGAACACCGGGGAGCTGTTTTTT
.	TRBJ1-2	TRBD1	TRBV19	CASRLDRGVSGYTF	TGTGCCAGTAGGCTGGACAGGGGGGTGTCTGGCTACACCTTC
.	TRBJ2-5	TRBD2	TRBV27	CASSKLAGVGETQYF	TGTGCCAGCAGTAAACTAGCGGGGGTCGGTGAGACCCAGTACTTC
.	TRBJ1-1	.	TRBV27	CASSGGTDTEAFF	TGTGCCAGCAGTGGGGGGACCGACACTGAAGCTTTCTTT
.	TRBJ1-1	.	TRBV18	CASSPTAVGGSTEAFF	TGTGCCAGCTCGCCAACGGCAGTGGGGGGGAGCACTGAAGCTTTCTTT
many	TRBJ2-7	.	TRBV7-2	CASSLGPNYEQYF	TGTGCCAGCAGCTTAGGGCCCAACTACGAGCAGTACTTC
.	TRBJ2-7	TRBD2	TRBV7-9	CASSLSLPSGGDYEQYF	TGTGCCAGCAGCTTATCCCTACCTAGCGGGGGGGACTACGAGCAGTACTTC
.	TRBJ1-1	TRBD1	TRBV4-2	CASSQLTGMTGNTEAFF	TGTGCCAGCAGCCAACTCACAGGCATGACAGGGAATACTGAAGCTTTCTTT
.	TRBJ1-2	.	TRBV30	CAWSPGDYGYTF	TGTGCCTGGAGTCCGGGAGACTATGGCTACACCTTC
.	TRBJ2-1	TRBD2	TRBV2	CASSVGGGYNEQFF	TGTGCCAGCAGTGTGGGGGGAGGGTACAATGAGCAGTTCTTC